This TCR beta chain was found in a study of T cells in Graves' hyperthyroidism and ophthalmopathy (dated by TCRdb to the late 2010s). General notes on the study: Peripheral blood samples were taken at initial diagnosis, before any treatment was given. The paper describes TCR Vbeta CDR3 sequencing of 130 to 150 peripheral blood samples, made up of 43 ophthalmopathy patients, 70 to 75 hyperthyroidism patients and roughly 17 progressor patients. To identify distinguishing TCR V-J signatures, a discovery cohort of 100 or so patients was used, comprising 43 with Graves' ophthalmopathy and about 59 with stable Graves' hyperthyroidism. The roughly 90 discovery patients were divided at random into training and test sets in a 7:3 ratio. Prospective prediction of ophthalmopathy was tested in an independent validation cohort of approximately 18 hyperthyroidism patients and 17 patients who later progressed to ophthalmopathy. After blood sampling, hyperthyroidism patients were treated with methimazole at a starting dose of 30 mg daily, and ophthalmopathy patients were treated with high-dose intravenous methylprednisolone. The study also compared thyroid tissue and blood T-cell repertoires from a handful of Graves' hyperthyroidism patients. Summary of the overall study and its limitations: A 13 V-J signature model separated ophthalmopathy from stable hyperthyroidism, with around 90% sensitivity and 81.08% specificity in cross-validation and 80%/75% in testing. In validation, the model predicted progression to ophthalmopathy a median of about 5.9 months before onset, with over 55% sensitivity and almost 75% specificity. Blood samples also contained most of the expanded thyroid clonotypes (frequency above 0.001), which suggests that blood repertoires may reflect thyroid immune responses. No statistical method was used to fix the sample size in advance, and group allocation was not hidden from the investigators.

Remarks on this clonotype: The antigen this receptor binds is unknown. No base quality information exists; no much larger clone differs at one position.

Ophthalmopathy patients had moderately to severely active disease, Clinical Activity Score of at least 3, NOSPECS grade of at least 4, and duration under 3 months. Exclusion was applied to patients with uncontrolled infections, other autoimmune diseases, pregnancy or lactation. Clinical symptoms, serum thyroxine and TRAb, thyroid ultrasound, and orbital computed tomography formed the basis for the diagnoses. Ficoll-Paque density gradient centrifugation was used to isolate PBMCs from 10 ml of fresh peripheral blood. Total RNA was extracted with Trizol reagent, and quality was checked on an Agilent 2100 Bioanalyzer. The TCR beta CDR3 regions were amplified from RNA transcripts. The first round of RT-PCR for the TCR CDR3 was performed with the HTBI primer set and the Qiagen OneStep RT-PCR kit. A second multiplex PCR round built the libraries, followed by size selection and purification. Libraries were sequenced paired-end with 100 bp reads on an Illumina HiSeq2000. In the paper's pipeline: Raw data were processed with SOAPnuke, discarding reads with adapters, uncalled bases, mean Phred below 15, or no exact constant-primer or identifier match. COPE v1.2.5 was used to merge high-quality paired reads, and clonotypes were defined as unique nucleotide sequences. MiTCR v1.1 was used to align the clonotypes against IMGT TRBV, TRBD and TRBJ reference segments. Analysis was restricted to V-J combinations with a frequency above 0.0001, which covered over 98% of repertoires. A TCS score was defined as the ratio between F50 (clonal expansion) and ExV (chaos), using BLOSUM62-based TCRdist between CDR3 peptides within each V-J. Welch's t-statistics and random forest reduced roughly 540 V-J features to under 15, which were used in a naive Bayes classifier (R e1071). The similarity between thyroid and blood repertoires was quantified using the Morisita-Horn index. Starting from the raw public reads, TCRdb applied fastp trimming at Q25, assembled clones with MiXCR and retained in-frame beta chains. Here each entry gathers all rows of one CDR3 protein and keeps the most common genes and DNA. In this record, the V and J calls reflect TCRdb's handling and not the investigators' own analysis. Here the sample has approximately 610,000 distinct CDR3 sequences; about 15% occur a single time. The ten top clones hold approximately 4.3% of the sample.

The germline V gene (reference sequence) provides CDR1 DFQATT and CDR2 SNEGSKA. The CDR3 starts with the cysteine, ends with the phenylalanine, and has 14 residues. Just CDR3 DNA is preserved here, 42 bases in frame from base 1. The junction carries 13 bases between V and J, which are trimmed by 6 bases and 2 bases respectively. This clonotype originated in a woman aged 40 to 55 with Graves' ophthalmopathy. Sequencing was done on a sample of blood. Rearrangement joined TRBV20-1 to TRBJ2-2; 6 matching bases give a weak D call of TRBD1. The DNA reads TGCAGTGCAACGTATGGGGGCAACACCGGGGAGCTGTTTTTT. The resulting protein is CSATYGGNTGELFF.